These 20 T cell receptor beta chains came from one sample sequenced in a study of cytomegalovirus exposure and HLA in healthy donors. The PCR contained 60 Vbeta and 13 Jbeta primers. Produced via immunoSEQ multiplex PCR; TCRdb's table is partial and in-frame only. Among 35,000 to 55,000 clones listed, about 60% were seen once. Source material: PBMCs. The receptor source for this set is a human donor in good health.

The chain uses TRBV30 and TRBJ2-7; 7 positions match TRBD1. Germline V lookup: CDR1 GTSNPN, CDR2 SVGIG (reference sequence). Losses at the gene ends were 5 bases for V and 6 bases for J; bases not matched to a gene: 7. This CDR3 is built from 12 residues. The CDR3 is CAWARGGPEQYF. The CDR3 coding sequence is TGTGCCTGGGCCCGAGGGGGCCCCGAGCAGTACTTC. Variable domain in full (rest from reference TRBV30 and TRBJ2-7): SQTIHQWPATLVQPVGSPLSLECTVEGTSNPNLYWYRQAAGRGLQLLFYSVGIGQISSEVPQNLSASRPQDRQFILSSKKLLLSDSGFYLCAWARGGPEQYFGPGTRLTVT.

This chain links TRBV28 with TRBJ1-5; D ambiguous. The CDR3 runs 12 residues. Trimming pared 6 bases from V and 6 bases from J, leaving 9 bases between. CDR1 is MDHEN and CDR2 is SYDVKM in the germline V gene. The CDR3 nucleotides read TGTGCCAGCAGGGTTAGGAGTCAGCCCCAGCATTTT. This codes for CASRVRSQPQHF.

The V gene is TRBV28, the J gene TRBJ1-4; D not resolved. Germline V gene lookup returns CDR1 MDHEN and CDR2 SYDVKM. The CDR3 contains 15 residues. V was shortened by 5 bases and J by 2 bases, with 12 bases between the two germline ends. CDR3 coding DNA: TGTGCCAGCAGTATTCTGACGGGGACTAATGAAAAACTGTTTTTT. This codes for CASSILTGTNEKLFF.

J is TRBJ2-7 and V is TRBV5-1; D may be TRBD1 (6 bases). Trimming removed 3 bases at V and 1 base at J, with 8 bases between. The CDR3 loop spans 13 amino acids. Germline V lookup: CDR1 SGHRS, CDR2 YFSETQ. The CDR3 loop is CASSYRESYEQYF. The DNA of the CDR3 is TGCGCCAGCAGCTACAGGGAATCCTACGAGCAGTACTTC.

The rearrangement joins TRBV10-1 to TRBJ2-5; 10 bases align to TRBD2. Looked up from germline, CDR1 is WNHNN and CDR2 is SYGVQD (reference sequence). The CDR3 covers 17 residues. With V trimmed by 5 bases and J by 1 base, 10 bases remained unmatched. CDR3: CASSQASGGLPQETQYF. The CDR3 DNA sequence: TGCGCCAGCAGTCAAGCTAGCGGGGGCCTTCCCCAAGAGACCCAGTACTTC.

This rearrangement joins TRBV10-3 to TRBJ1-1, with TRBD1 matching over 8 bases. CDR3 length: 15 residues. The V and J ends lost 6 bases and 2 bases, in that order; junction bases with no gene match: 8. Germline V gene sequence: CDR1 ENHRY, CDR2 SYGVKD. The CDR3 region has the DNA TGTGCCATCAGAACAAGGACAGGGCAAAACACTGAAGCTTTCTTT. Its translation: CAIRTRTGQNTEAFF.

This chain joins TRBV5-4 and TRBJ2-5, with 12 bases that match TRBD2. This CDR3 has 19 amino acids. With 2 bases clipped from V and 5 bases from J, the junction kept 16 bases outside the gene matches. The V gene's germline CDR1 is SGHNT and CDR2 YYREEE (reference sequence). The CDR3 here is CASSFPTGASGRAGETQYF. CDR3 sequence (DNA): TGTGCCAGCAGCTTCCCGACAGGGGCTAGCGGGAGGGCCGGGGAGACCCAGTACTTC. Full variable domain (rest looked up from reference TRBV5-4 and TRBJ2-5): ETGVTQSPTHLIKTRGQQVTLRCSSQSGHNTVSWYQQALGQGPQFIFQYYREEENGRGNFPPRFSGLQFPNYSSELNVNALELDDSALYLCASSFPTGASGRAGETQYFGPGTRLLVL.

V gene TRBV5-4 combines with J gene TRBJ1-2, with 12 bases identical to TRBD1. The J segment lost 7 bases and the V segment lost 2 bases, leaving 9 bases of the junction unmatched. CDR1 and CDR2 (germline): SGHNT, YYREEE (reference sequence). This CDR3 comprises 16 residues. CDR3 coding DNA: TGTGCCAGCAGCTTACCGGGACAGGGGGCTAGGATTGGCTACACCTTC. Its translation: CASSLPGQGARIGYTF.

There are a few counts of this clone. The V gene is TRBV10-2, the J gene TRBJ2-5; D is perhaps TRBD2 (6 bases). V lost 2 bases and J lost 2, with 9 bases in between. The V gene's germline CDR1 is WSHSY and CDR2 SAAADI. This CDR3 is 14 amino acids long. CDR3 nucleotide sequence: TGCGCCAGCAGTGAGGCAGGGACTCAAGAGACCCAGTACTTC. It translates to CASSEAGTQETQYF.

V and J are TRBV6-5 and TRBJ1-5; no definite D call. V lost 6 bases to trimming and J lost 3 bases, with 15 bases between them. CDR1 and CDR2 (germline): MNHEY, SVGAGI. The CDR3 is made up of 15 amino acids. The CDR3 coding sequence is TGTGCCAGCAGCCCCCAAACCGGGATCAATCAGCCCCAGCATTTT. Its protein is CASSPQTGINQPQHF.

This clone was observed a few times. The V call is TRBV7-9, the J call TRBJ2-1, with D maybe TRBD1 (6 bases). The CDR3 runs 15 residues. Germline V gene data show CDR1 as SEHNR and CDR2 as FQNEAQ (reference sequence). V was clipped by 4 bases and J by 7 bases, with 17 bases between them. CDR3 in DNA: TGTGCCAGCAGCTGGCAGGGGTCCTTGAGGAATGAGCAGTTCTTC. Translated: CASSWQGSLRNEQFF. The full variable domain, rest sourced from reference TRBV7-9 and TRBJ2-1, is DTGVSQNPRHKITKRGQNVTFRCDPISEHNRLYWYRQTLGQGPEFLTYFQNEAQLEKSRLLSDRFSAERPKGSFSTLEIQRTEQGDSAMYLCASSWQGSLRNEQFFGPGTRLTVL.

The rearrangement joins TRBV9 to TRBJ2-2; possible D gene TRBD1, 6 bases. CDR1 and CDR2 (germline): SGDLS, YYNGEE. Trimming took 0 bases from V and 7 from J, leaving 13 bases between them. This CDR3 has 15 amino acids. The CDR3 spells CASSVGQGPGGELFF. The CDR3 DNA reads as TGTGCCAGCAGCGTAGGGCAGGGGCCCGGCGGGGAGCTGTTTTTT.

The chain couples TRBV30 to TRBJ2-2, with TRBD2 identical over 9 bases. From germline, CDR1 is GTSNPN and CDR2 SVGIG (reference sequence). The trim removed 4 bases at V and 0 bases at J, leaving 0 bases unmatched. The CDR3 runs 14 residues. The CDR3 region is CAWTSGANTGELFF. CDR3 nucleotides: TGTGCCTGGACTAGCGGGGCGAACACCGGGGAGCTGTTTTTT. The full variable domain, completed using reference TRBV30 and TRBJ2-2, is SQTIHQWPATLVQPVGSPLSLECTVEGTSNPNLYWYRQAAGRGLQLLFYSVGIGQISSEVPQNLSASRPQDRQFILSSKKLLLSDSGFYLCAWTSGANTGELFFGEGSRLTVL.

J is TRBJ1-3 and V is TRBV7-2; maybe TRBD1 (5 bases). This CDR3 has 17 amino acids. Germline V gene sequence: CDR1 SGHTA, CDR2 FQGNSA. Deletions cut 3 bases from V and 0 bases from J, with 15 bases between. This CDR3 reads CASSLYGAAGSGNTIYF. The CDR3 DNA reads TGTGCCAGCAGCTTGTATGGGGCGGCTGGCTCTGGAAACACCATATATTTT.

J is TRBJ2-7 and V is TRBV5-3, with TRBD1 identical over 8 bases. TRBV5-3 is classed as an ORF, of uncertain function. The junction had 6 bases not matched to a gene; V was cut back by 4 bases and J by 0 bases. There are 15 residues in the CDR3. The CDR3 DNA reads TGTGCCAGAAGCCTGGGACAGGCCGGCTCCTACGAGCAGTACTTC. Its translation is CARSLGQAGSYEQYF.

The chain combines TRBV30 with TRBJ1-5; D is undetermined. The ends were cut back, 1 base at V and 0 bases at J, with 7 bases in the middle. Germline V gene data show CDR1 as GTSNPN and CDR2 as SVGIG (reference sequence). CDR3 length: 14 amino acids. The CDR3 region is CAWSEQNSNQPQHF. DNA for the CDR3: TGTGCCTGGAGTGAACAGAATAGCAATCAGCCCCAGCATTTT.

The chain has TRBV2 and TRBJ2-5, with 7 bases matching TRBD2. CDR1 SNHLY and CDR2 FYNNEI come from the germline V gene. The CDR3 extends over 10 amino acids. V dropped 8 bases and J dropped 7; count of bases not matched to a gene: 1. The CDR3: CASGGGTQYF. The CDR3, as DNA: TGTGCCAGCGGCGGGGGGACCCAGTACTTC.

The chain is built from TRBV19 and TRBJ2-5; TRBD2 is a possible D gene (5 bases). Germline CDR1 reads LNHDA; CDR2 reads SQIVND (reference sequence). The CDR3 covers 13 residues. V was clipped by 5 bases and J by 8 bases, with 15 bases between them. In DNA form, the CDR3 reads TGTGCCAGTAGTCTGGTGACCGGGGTCACCCAGTACTTC. It translates to CASSLVTGVTQYF.

This rearrangement joins TRBV5-1 to TRBJ2-5, with unresolved D. The V gene's germline CDR1 is SGHRS and CDR2 YFSETQ. V shed 3 bases and J shed 4 bases, with 13 bases lying between them. CDR3 length equals 14 residues. For the CDR3, the DNA is TGCGCCAGCAGCTCCGCCCTACCCCCAGAGACCCAGTACTTC. Its translation: CASSSALPPETQYF. The complete variable domain, with remaining parts taken from reference TRBV5-1 and TRBJ2-5, reads KAGVTQTPRYLIKTRGQQVTLSCSPISGHRSVSWYQQTPGQGLQFLFEYFSETQRNKGNFPGRFSGRQFSNSRSEMNVSTLELGDSALYLCASSSALPPETQYFGPGTRLLVL.

This clone was seen a few times. The chain joins TRBV5-4 to TRBJ2-3; D perhaps matches TRBD2 (5 bases). The CDR3 totals 14 residues. Germline loops: CDR1 SGHNT, CDR2 YYREEE (reference sequence). The germline V and J ends were trimmed by 1 base and 4 bases, with 10 bases remaining between them. CDR3 DNA: TGTGCCAGCAGCTTGACCCTAGCAGCAGATACGCAGTATTTT. Translated: CASSLTLAADTQYF.